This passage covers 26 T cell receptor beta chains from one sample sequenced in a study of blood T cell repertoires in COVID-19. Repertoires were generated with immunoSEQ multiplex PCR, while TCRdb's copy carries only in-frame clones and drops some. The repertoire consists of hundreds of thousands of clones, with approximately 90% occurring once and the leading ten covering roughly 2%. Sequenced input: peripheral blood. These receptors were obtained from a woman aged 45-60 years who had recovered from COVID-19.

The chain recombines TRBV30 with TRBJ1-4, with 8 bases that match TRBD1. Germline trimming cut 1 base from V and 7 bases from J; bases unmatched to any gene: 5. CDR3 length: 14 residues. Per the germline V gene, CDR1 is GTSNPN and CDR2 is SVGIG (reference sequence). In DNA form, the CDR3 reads TGTGCCTGGAGTGAGACAGGGGCGGGTGAAAAACTGTTTTTT. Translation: CAWSETGAGEKLFF. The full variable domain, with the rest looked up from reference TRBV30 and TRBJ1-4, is SQTIHQWPATLVQPVGSPLSLECTVEGTSNPNLYWYRQAAGRGLQLLFYSVGIGQISSEVPQNLSASRPQDRQFILSSKKLLLSDSGFYLCAWSETGAGEKLFFGSGTQLSVL.

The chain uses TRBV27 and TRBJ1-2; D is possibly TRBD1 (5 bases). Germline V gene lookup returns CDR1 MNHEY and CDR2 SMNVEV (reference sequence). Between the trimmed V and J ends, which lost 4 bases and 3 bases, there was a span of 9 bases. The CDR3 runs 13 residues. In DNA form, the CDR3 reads TGTGCCAGCAGTTCCTCAGGGTACTATGGCTACACCTTC. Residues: CASSSSGYYGYTF.

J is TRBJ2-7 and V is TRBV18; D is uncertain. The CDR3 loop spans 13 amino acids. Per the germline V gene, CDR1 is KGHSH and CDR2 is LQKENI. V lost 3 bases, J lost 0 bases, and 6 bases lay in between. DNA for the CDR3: TGTGCCAGCTCACCGCTACTCTCCTACGAGCAGTACTTC. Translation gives CASSPLLSYEQYF.

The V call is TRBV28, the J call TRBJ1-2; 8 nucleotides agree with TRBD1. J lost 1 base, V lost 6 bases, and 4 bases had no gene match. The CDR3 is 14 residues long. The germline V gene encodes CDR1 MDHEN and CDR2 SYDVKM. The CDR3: CASSNGQGNYGYTF. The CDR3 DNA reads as TGTGCCAGCAGCAACGGACAGGGTAACTATGGCTACACCTTC.

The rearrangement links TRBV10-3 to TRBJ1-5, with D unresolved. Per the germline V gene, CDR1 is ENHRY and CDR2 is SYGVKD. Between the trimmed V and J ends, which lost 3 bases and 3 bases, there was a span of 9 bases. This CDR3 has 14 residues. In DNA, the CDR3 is TGTGCCATCAGTGAACGCGTAAACAATCAGCCCCAGCATTTT. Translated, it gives CAISERVNNQPQHF.

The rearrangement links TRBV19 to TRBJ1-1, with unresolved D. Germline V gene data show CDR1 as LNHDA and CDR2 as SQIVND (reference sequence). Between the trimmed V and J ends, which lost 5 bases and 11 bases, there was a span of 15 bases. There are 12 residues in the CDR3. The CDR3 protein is CASSHRRALAFF. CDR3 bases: TGTGCCAGTAGTCATAGGAGGGCTCTGGCTTTCTTT.

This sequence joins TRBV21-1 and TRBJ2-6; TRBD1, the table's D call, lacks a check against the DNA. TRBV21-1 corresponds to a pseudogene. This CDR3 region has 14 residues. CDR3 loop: CANRQASGANVLTF. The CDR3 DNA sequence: TGTGCCAACCGACAGGCCTCTGGGGCCAACGTCCTGACTTTC.

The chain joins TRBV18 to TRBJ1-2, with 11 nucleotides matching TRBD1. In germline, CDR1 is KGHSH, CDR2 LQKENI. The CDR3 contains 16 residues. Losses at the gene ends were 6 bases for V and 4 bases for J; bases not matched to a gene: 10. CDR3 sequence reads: CASSQAGTGGGYGYTF. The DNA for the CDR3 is TGTGCCAGCTCCCAAGCCGGGACAGGGGGAGGCTATGGCTACACCTTC.

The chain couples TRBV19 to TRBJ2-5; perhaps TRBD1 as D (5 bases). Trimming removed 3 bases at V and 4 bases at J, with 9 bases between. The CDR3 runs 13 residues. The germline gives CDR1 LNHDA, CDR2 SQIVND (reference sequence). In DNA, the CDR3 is TGTGCCAGTAGTATCATTCAGGGAGAGACCCAGTACTTC. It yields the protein CASSIIQGETQYF. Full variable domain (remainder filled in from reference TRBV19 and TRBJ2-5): DGGITQSPKYLFRKEGQNVTLSCEQNLNHDAMYWYRQDPGQGLRLIYYSQIVNDFQKGDIAEGYSVSREKKESFPLTVTSAQKNPTAFYLCASSIIQGETQYFGPGTRLLVL.

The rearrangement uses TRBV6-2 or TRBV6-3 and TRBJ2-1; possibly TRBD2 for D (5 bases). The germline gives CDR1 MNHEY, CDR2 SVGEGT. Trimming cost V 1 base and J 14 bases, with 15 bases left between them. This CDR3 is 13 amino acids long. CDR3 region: CASSYLKSGIKFF. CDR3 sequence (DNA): TGTGCCAGCAGTTACTTAAAATCGGGGATCAAGTTCTTC.

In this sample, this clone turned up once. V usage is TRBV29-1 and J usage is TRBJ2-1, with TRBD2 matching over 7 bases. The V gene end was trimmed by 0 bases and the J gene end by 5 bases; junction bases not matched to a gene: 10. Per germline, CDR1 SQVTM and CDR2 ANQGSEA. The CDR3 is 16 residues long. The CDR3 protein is CSVEEPAGENHNEQFF. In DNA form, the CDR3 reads TGCAGCGTTGAAGAGCCGGCGGGAGAGAATCACAATGAGCAGTTCTTC.

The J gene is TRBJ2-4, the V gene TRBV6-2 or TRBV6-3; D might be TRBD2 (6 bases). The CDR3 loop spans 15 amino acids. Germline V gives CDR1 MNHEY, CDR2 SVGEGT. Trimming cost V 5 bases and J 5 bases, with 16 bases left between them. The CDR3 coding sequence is TGTGCCAGCAGTGACCCGGGACTGGGGCAAAACATTCAGTACTTC. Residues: CASSDPGLGQNIQYF.

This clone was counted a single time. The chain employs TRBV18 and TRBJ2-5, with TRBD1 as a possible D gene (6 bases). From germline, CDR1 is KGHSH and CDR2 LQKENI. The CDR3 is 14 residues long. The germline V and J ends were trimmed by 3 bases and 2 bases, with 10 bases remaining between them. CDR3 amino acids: CASSPGTPQETQYF. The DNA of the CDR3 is TGTGCCAGCTCACCCGGGACACCGCAAGAGACCCAGTACTTC.

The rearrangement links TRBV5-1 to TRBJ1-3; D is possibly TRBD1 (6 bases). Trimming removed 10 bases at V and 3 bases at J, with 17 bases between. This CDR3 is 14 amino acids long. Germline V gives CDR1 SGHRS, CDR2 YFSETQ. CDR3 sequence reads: CAGNRVSGGNTIYF. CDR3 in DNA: TGCGCCGGGAACAGGGTATCCGGTGGAAACACCATATATTTT.

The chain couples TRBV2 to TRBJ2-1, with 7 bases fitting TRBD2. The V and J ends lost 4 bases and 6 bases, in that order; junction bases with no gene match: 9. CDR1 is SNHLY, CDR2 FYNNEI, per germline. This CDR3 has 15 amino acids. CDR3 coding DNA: TGTGCCAGCAGTGGAGGGAGGTCTAGCGGCAATGAGCAGTTCTTC. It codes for CASSGGRSSGNEQFF.

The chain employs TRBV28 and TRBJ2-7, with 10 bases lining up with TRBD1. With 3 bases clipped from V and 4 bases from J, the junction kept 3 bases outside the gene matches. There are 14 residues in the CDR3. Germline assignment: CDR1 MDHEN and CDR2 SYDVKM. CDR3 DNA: TGTGCCAGCAGTTTTGTGGGACAGGGGTACGAGCAGTACTTC. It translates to CASSFVGQGYEQYF.

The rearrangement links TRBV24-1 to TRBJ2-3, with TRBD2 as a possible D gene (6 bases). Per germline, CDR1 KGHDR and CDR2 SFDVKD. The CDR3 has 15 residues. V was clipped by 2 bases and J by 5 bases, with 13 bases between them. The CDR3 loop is CATSDYSGSLDTQYF. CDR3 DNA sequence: TGTGCCACCAGTGATTACTCCGGGAGCTTAGATACGCAGTATTTT.

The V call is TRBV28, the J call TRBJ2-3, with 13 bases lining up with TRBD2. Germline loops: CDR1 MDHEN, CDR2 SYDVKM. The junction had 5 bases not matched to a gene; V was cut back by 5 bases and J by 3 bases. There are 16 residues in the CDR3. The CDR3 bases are TGTGCCAGCAGTCCACTAGCGGGAGGGAGTACAGATACGCAGTATTTT. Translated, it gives CASSPLAGGSTDTQYF.

The CDR3 coding sequence is TGTGCTAGTGGTTTGGTACAGGGGGGAAGCTCCTACAATGAGCAGTTCTTC. Translating gives CASGLVQGGSSYNEQFF. The rearrangement links TRBV12-5 to TRBJ2-1; 8 bases map to TRBD1. Germline assignment: CDR1 LGHNT and CDR2 FRNRAP. The trim removed 0 bases at V and 0 bases at J, leaving 4 bases unmatched. This CDR3 comprises 17 residues. The full variable domain, its missing parts supplied by reference TRBV12-5 and TRBJ2-1, is DARVTQTPRHKVTEMGQEVTMRCQPILGHNTVFWYRQTMMQGLELLAYFRNRAPLDDSGMPKDRFSAEMPDATLATLKIQPSEPRDSAVYFCASGLVQGGSSYNEQFFGPGTRLTVL.

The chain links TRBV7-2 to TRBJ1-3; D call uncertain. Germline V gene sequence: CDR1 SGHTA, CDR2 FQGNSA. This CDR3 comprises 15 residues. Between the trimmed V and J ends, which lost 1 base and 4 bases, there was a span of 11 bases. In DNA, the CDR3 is TGTGCCAGCAGCTTAGTTCGGGGATCGGGAAACACCATATATTTT. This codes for CASSLVRGSGNTIYF.

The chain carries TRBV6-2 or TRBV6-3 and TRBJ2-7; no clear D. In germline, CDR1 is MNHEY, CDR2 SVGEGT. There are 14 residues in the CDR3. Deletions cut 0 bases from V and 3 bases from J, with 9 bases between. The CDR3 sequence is CASSYSPEYYEQYF. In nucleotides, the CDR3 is TGTGCCAGCAGTTACTCGCCGGAGTACTACGAGCAGTACTTC.

CDR3 nucleotide sequence: TGCAGCGTTGAGGGGGACAGGACCGAGCAGTACTTC. Translated, it gives CSVEGDRTEQYF. J is TRBJ2-7 and V is TRBV29-1, with 8 bases matching TRBD1. CDR1 is SQVTM, CDR2 ANQGSEA, per germline. The length of the CDR3 is 12 residues. V shed 3 bases, J shed 6 bases, and the junction held 4 bases outside the gene matches.

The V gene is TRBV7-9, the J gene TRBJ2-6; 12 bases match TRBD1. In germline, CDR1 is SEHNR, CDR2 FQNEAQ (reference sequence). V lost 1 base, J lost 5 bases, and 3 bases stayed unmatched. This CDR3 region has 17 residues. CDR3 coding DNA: TGTGCCAGCAGCTTAGAGGGACAGGGGGCCAGGGCCAACGTCCTGACTTTC. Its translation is CASSLEGQGARANVLTF.

The CDR3 DNA reads TGTGCCAGTAGTACAACGGGACTCAGAAACTATGGCTACACCTTC. Protein sequence: CASSTTGLRNYGYTF. The chain links TRBV19 to TRBJ1-2, with a possible D match to TRBD1 (5 bases). Germline V gene lookup returns CDR1 LNHDA and CDR2 SQIVND (reference sequence). V was shortened by 4 bases and J by 2 bases, with 14 bases between the two germline ends. The CDR3 spans 15 residues.

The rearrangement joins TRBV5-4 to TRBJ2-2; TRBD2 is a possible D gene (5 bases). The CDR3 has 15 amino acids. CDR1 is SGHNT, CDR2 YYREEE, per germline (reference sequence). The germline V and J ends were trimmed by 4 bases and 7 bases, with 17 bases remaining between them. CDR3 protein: CASSPMVGVGGELFF. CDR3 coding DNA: TGTGCCAGCAGCCCCATGGTCGGGGTTGGCGGGGAGCTGTTTTTT.

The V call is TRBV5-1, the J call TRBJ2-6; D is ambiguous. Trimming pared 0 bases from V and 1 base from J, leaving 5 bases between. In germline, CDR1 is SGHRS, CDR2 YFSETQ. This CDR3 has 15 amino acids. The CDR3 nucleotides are TGCGCCAGCAGCTTGGCCGGGTCTGGGGCCAACGTCCTGACTTTC. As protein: CASSLAGSGANVLTF. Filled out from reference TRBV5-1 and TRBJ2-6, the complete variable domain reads KAGVTQTPRYLIKTRGQQVTLSCSPISGHRSVSWYQQTPGQGLQFLFEYFSETQRNKGNFPGRFSGRQFSNSRSEMNVSTLELGDSALYLCASSLAGSGANVLTFGAGSRLTVL.